The 29 T cell receptor beta chains listed next were all sequenced from one sample in a study of blood T cell repertoires in COVID-19. Libraries were prepared by immunoSEQ multiplex PCR; TCRdb keeps only in-frame clonotypes and omits some of them. Here the sample spans about 140,000 clones, around 80% being singletons. The material sequenced was peripheral blood. These receptors came from a man aged 45 to 65 with acute or convalescent COVID-19.

This chain joins TRBV28 and TRBJ1-4, with D perhaps TRBD1 (5 bases). There are 14 residues in the CDR3. Trimming cost V 8 bases and J 6 bases, with 16 bases left between them. In germline, CDR1 is MDHEN, CDR2 SYDVKM. CDR3 in DNA: TGTGCCAGCTCTCCCCCTGGGGCAGATGAAAAACTGTTTTTT. Amino acid sequence: CASSPPGADEKLFF. Complete variable domain (other parts from reference TRBV28 and TRBJ1-4): DVKVTQSSRYLVKRTGEKVFLECVQDMDHENMFWYRQDPGLGLRLIYFSYDVKMKEKGDIPEGYSVSREKKERFSLILESASTNQTSMYLCASSPPGADEKLFFGSGTQLSVL.

The chain links TRBV11-2 to TRBJ2-7, with TRBD2 matching over 7 bases. After removal of 0 bases from V and 1 base from J, the junction contained 6 bases not matched to a gene. Looked up from germline, CDR1 is SGHAT and CDR2 is FQNNGV. The CDR3 contains 16 residues. CDR3 DNA sequence: TGTGCCAGCAGCTTAGACCCGCGGGGGAGTTCCTACGAGCAGTACGTC. It codes for CASSLDPRGSSYEQYV.

This clone has a single count. V and J are TRBV19 and TRBJ1-1; D may be TRBD1 (6 bases). Germline V gene lookup returns CDR1 LNHDA and CDR2 SQIVND (reference sequence). Trimming cost V 4 bases and J 3 bases, with 18 bases left between them. The CDR3 loop spans 16 amino acids. The CDR3: CASSTAAGVRHTEAFF. CDR3 coding DNA: TGTGCCAGTAGTACTGCGGCAGGGGTAAGGCACACTGAAGCTTTCTTT.

This clone was counted a few times. V and J are TRBV14 and TRBJ1-3; a possible D gene is TRBD1 (5 bases). The CDR3 loop spans 16 amino acids. Trimming shortened V by 4 bases and J by 0 bases, and 13 bases separated the two germline ends. Germline V CDR1 and CDR2: SGHDN, FVKESK. CDR3 sequence (DNA): TGTGCCAGCAGCCCCTTACAGGTACCCTCTGGAAACACCATATATTTT. Its translation is CASSPLQVPSGNTIYF.

This chain joins TRBV2 and TRBJ2-3; maybe TRBD1 (6 bases). Trimming removed 4 bases from V and 4 bases from J, with 15 bases in between. The CDR3 covers 15 residues. Germline CDR1 is SNHLY and CDR2 is FYNNEI. CDR3 bases: TGTGCCAGCAGTGGGTGGGACATAGGGGCAGATACGCAGTATTTT. It translates to CASSGWDIGADTQYF. The variable domain in full, completed from reference TRBV2 and TRBJ2-3, reads EPEVTQTPSHQVTQMGQEVILRCVPISNHLYFYWYRQILGQKVEFLVSFYNNEISEKSEIFDDQFSVERPDGSNFTLKIRSTKLEDSAMYFCASSGWDIGADTQYFGPGTRLTVL.

The chain couples TRBV2 to TRBJ1-5, with 7 bases that match TRBD1. CDR3 size: 19 residues. Germline V gene sequence: CDR1 SNHLY, CDR2 FYNNEI. J lost 3 bases, V lost 2 bases, and 16 bases had no gene match. DNA of the CDR3: TGTGCCAGCAGTGAATCGGGAATCTCAGGGGGAAGAAACAATCAGCCCCAGCATTTT. Its translation: CASSESGISGGRNNQPQHF.

The chain has TRBV4-2 and TRBJ1-2; tentatively, D is TRBD1 (6 bases). Trimming pared 0 bases from V and 2 bases from J, leaving 13 bases between. This CDR3 is built from 16 residues. Germline CDR1 reads LGHNA; CDR2 reads YNFKEQ. DNA for the CDR3: TGTGCCAGCAGCCAAGAGACAGGTGTGGACAACTATGGCTACACCTTC. Translating it yields CASSQETGVDNYGYTF.

The rearrangement uses TRBV11-3 and TRBJ2-6; D gene uncertain. The CDR3 has 13 residues. Germline V gene sequence: CDR1 SGHNT, CDR2 YENEEA. V was pared by 5 bases and J by 1 base, with 3 bases between. CDR3 bases: TGTGCCAGCAGCACTTCTGGGGCCAACGTCCTGACTTTC. This sequence encodes CASSTSGANVLTF.

This chain links TRBV2 with TRBJ2-1; 8 nucleotides align to TRBD1. Germline V lookup: CDR1 SNHLY, CDR2 FYNNEI. With V trimmed by 8 bases and J by 7 bases, 7 bases remained unmatched. The CDR3 extends over 13 amino acids. The CDR3 DNA is TGTGCCAGCGGGCGCGGACAGGGAAATGAGCAGTTCTTC. Its protein product is CASGRGQGNEQFF.

This chain links TRBV27 with TRBJ1-2; 11 bases map to TRBD1. This CDR3 region has 16 residues. Germline loops: CDR1 MNHEY, CDR2 SMNVEV (reference sequence). Unmatched junction bases numbered 12, after V lost 8 bases and J lost 4 bases. For the CDR3, the DNA is TGTGCCAGCGGACGCCGGGACAGGGGGAAAGGCTATGGCTACACCTTC. This translates into CASGRRDRGKGYGYTF.

This clone turned up a few times. The CDR3 reads CASSQEGSYIQYF. CDR3 nucleotide sequence: TGCGCCAGCAGCCAAGAGGGCAGTTACATTCAGTACTTC. The chain links TRBV4-1 to TRBJ2-4; D unresolved. In germline, CDR1 is MGHRA, CDR2 YSYEKL. This CDR3 contains 13 residues. Trimming removed 0 bases at V and 8 bases at J, with 8 bases between.

The chain has TRBV11-2 and TRBJ2-2; 7 nucleotides line up with TRBD2. With V trimmed by 1 base and J by 5 bases, 4 bases remained unmatched. The CDR3 is 15 amino acids. The germline CDR1 and CDR2 sequences are SGHAT and FQNNGV. CDR3 bases: TGTGCCAGCAGCTTAGTGGGAGGGTTTACCGGGGAGCTGTTTTTT. Translating it yields CASSLVGGFTGELFF.

This chain connects TRBV27 to TRBJ2-3; D might be TRBD1 (6 bases). Germline CDR1 and CDR2: MNHEY and SMNVEV (reference sequence). The CDR3 runs to 16 residues. The V and J ends lost 3 bases and 4 bases respectively, with 17 bases between them. The DNA for the CDR3 is TGTGCCAGCAGTTTCGCACAGGGCAGGGGCGCAGATACGCAGTATTTT. As protein: CASSFAQGRGADTQYF.

Only one count was recorded for this clone. The genes are TRBV2 and TRBJ1-2, with unresolved D. The CDR3 is 16 residues long. Germline lookup yields CDR1 SNHLY and CDR2 FYNNEI. Trimming stripped 0 bases from V and 7 bases from J, with 18 bases between. The CDR3 DNA is TGTGCCAGCAGTGAAGCCCAAAGACAAGCCCCAAGTGGCTACACCTTC. Its translation is CASSEAQRQAPSGYTF.

V usage is TRBV18 and J usage is TRBJ1-4, with 9 positions matching TRBD1. Germline V lookup: CDR1 KGHSH, CDR2 LQKENI. The CDR3 runs 15 residues. V was clipped by 6 bases and J by 5 bases; unmatched bases: 7. The CDR3 DNA is TGTGCCAGCTCTCCAAGACAGGGGGGGAATGAAAAACTGTTTTTT. The encoded protein is CASSPRQGGNEKLFF.

The chain combines TRBV7-2 with TRBJ2-3; TRBD2 agrees at 10 bases. J gave up 1 base and V 4 bases, and 2 bases lay outside the gene matches. The CDR3 runs to 15 residues. Germline values: CDR1 SGHTA, CDR2 FQGNSA. The CDR3 sequence is CASSSSGGRTDTQYF. The CDR3 DNA reads as TGTGCCAGCAGCTCTAGCGGGGGCCGCACAGATACGCAGTATTTT.

The rearrangement uses TRBV7-8 and TRBJ2-3; TRBD2 matches at 11 bases. Unmatched junction bases numbered 8, after V lost 4 bases and J lost 2 bases. The germline V gene has CDR1 SGHVS and CDR2 FQNEAQ. The CDR3 is 17 amino acids. The CDR3 region is CASSYPTSGAITDTQYF. The DNA of the CDR3 is TGTGCCAGCAGCTACCCGACTAGCGGGGCTATCACAGATACGCAGTATTTT. Complete variable domain (other parts from reference TRBV7-8 and TRBJ2-3): GAGVSQSPRYKVAKRGQDVALRCDPISGHVSLFWYQQALGQGPEFLTYFQNEAQLDKSGLPSDRFFAERPEGSVSTLKIQRTQQEDSAVYLCASSYPTSGAITDTQYFGPGTRLTVL.

V is TRBV3-1 (or the pseudogene TRBV3-2) and J is TRBJ2-1, with 7 bases fitting TRBD1. CDR1 and CDR2 (germline): LGHDT, YNNKEL (reference sequence). J gave up 5 bases and V 1 base, and 5 bases lay outside the gene matches. CDR3 size: 15 residues. CDR3 in amino acids: CASSQVTRGNNEQFF. The CDR3 nucleotides are TGTGCCAGCAGCCAAGTAACCAGGGGGAACAATGAGCAGTTCTTC.

The rearrangement links TRBV2 to TRBJ2-3; tentative D call: TRBD2 (6 bases). Germline CDR1 reads SNHLY; CDR2 reads FYNNEI. There are 14 residues in the CDR3. Trimming stripped 6 bases from V and 7 bases from J, with 17 bases between. The CDR3 region has the DNA TGTGCCAGCAGCCGGGACTCAAATCGGAATACGCAGTATTTT. It yields the protein CASSRDSNRNTQYF.

The rearrangement links TRBV30 to TRBJ1-6; 9 bases are shared with TRBD1. This CDR3 region has 14 residues. In germline, CDR1 is GTSNPN, CDR2 SVGIG (reference sequence). Trimming cost V 0 bases and J 14 bases; bases outside gene matches: 8. CDR3 amino acids: CAWSVVGQGRTLHF. CDR3 coding DNA: TGTGCCTGGAGTGTAGTGGGACAGGGACGAACCCTCCACTTT.

The chain carries TRBV20-1 and TRBJ2-1; TRBD2 agrees at 7 bases. The CDR3 loop spans 14 amino acids. Germline values: CDR1 DFQATT, CDR2 SNEGSKA (reference sequence). J was trimmed by 3 bases and V by 3 bases; bases with no gene match: 5. The CDR3 spells CSASEPSGYNEQFF. The CDR3 DNA follows: TGCAGTGCTAGTGAGCCTAGCGGCTACAATGAGCAGTTCTTC.

The chain recombines TRBV21-1 with TRBJ1-1. TRBV21-1 is a pseudogene locus. This CDR3 is built from 13 residues. The CDR3 sequence: CASSELGRTEAFF. The CDR3 DNA is TGTGCCAGCAGCGAATTAGGGAGGACTGAAGCTTTCTTT.

The CDR3 sequence: CASSRRAGRGDEKLFF. The CDR3 DNA reads TGTGCCAGTAGTCGGAGGGCGGGAAGAGGGGATGAAAAACTGTTTTTT. This rearrangement joins TRBV19 to TRBJ1-4; TRBD1 might be the D (5 bases). The CDR3 extends over 16 amino acids. V was trimmed by 5 bases and J by 6 bases, leaving 19 bases between them. The germline CDR1 and CDR2 sequences are LNHDA and SQIVND (reference sequence).

This rearrangement joins TRBV5-1 to TRBJ1-2; 7 nucleotides line up with TRBD1. The length of the CDR3 is 13 residues. The germline CDR1 and CDR2 sequences are SGHRS and YFSETQ. V lost 4 bases, J lost 4 bases, and 4 bases stayed unmatched. The CDR3 reads CASSEGQPYGYTF. In DNA form, the CDR3 reads TGCGCCAGCAGCGAGGGACAGCCCTATGGCTACACCTTC.

The V gene is TRBV18, the J gene TRBJ1-4; tentatively, D is TRBD1 (6 bases). V dropped 4 bases and J dropped 4 bases, with 10 bases sitting between them. Germline V CDR1 and CDR2: KGHSH, LQKENI. The CDR3 sequence is 14 residues long. CDR3 nucleotides: TGTGCCAGCTCACTCGACAGGAATAATGAAAAACTGTTTTTT. Translated: CASSLDRNNEKLFF. The full variable domain, in which reference TRBV18 and TRBJ1-4 provide the parts outside the CDR3, is NAGVMQNPRHLVRRRGQEARLRCSPMKGHSHVYWYRQLPEEGLKFMVYLQKENIIDESGMPKERFSAEFPKEGPSILRIQQVVRGDSAAYFCASSLDRNNEKLFFGSGTQLSVL.

In nucleotides, the CDR3 is TGTGCCAGCAGCTTGGCGCGGGTAGGAGAAGCTTTCTTT. Encoded protein: CASSLARVGEAFF. The rearrangement uses TRBV5-4 and TRBJ1-1; D is ambiguous. Germline V lookup: CDR1 SGHNT, CDR2 YYREEE (reference sequence). This CDR3 comprises 13 residues. V lost 0 bases and J 8 bases, leaving 11 bases between the germline ends.

The chain employs TRBV5-5 and TRBJ2-2; D might be TRBD2 (5 bases). The V end lost 2 bases, the J end lost 5 bases, and 10 bases lay between the germline ends. The CDR3 contains 14 residues. Germline CDR1 is SGHKS and CDR2 is YYEKEE (reference sequence). CDR3 protein: CASSLGLRTGELFF. As DNA, the CDR3 is TGTGCCAGCAGCTTAGGACTGAGGACCGGGGAGCTGTTTTTT.

The chain links TRBV30 to TRBJ2-5, with D maybe TRBD1 (6 bases). V lost 8 bases and J lost 6, with 13 bases in between. CDR1 is GTSNPN, CDR2 SVGIG, per germline (reference sequence). The CDR3 is 11 residues long. CDR3 nucleotide sequence: TGTGCCATCCCGCAGGGGCAGACCCAGTACTTC. Translated, it gives CAIPQGQTQYF.

V gene TRBV30 combines with J gene TRBJ1-2; D remains ambiguous. The germline V and J ends were trimmed by 3 bases and 2 bases, with 10 bases remaining between them. Germline V gene sequence: CDR1 GTSNPN, CDR2 SVGIG (reference sequence). CDR3 size: 13 residues. DNA for the CDR3: TGTGCCTGGAGCTTACTCCCCAACTATGGCTACACCTTC. This encodes CAWSLLPNYGYTF. The entire variable domain, with the rest obtained from reference TRBV30 and TRBJ1-2, is as follows: SQTIHQWPATLVQPVGSPLSLECTVEGTSNPNLYWYRQAAGRGLQLLFYSVGIGQISSEVPQNLSASRPQDRQFILSSKKLLLSDSGFYLCAWSLLPNYGYTFGSGTRLTVV.